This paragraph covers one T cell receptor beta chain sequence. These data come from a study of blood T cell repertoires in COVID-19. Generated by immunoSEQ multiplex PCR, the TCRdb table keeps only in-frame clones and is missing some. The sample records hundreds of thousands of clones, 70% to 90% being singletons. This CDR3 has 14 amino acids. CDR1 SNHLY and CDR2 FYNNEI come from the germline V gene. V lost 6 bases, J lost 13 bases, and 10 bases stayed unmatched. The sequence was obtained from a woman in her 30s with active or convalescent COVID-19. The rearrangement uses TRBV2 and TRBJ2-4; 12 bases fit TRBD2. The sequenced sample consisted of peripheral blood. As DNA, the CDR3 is TGTGCCAGCAGAGGACCTAGCGGGGGGGCAGAACAGTACTTC. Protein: CASRGPSGGAEQYF. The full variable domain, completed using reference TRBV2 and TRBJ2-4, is EPEVTQTPSHQVTQMGQEVILRCVPISNHLYFYWYRQILGQKVEFLVSFYNNEISEKSEIFDDQFSVERPDGSNFTLKIRSTKLEDSAMYFCASRGPSGGAEQYFGAGTRLSVL.